One sample yielded the 32 T cell receptor beta chains listed below, sequenced in a study of persistence of HIV-infected CD4 T cells. The stimulus was an HIV-1 Gag 15-mer peptide pool, about 1 ug/peptide/mL. CD40L/CD69 double-negative CD45RO-high memory CD4+ T cells were collected. The immunoSEQ assay was version 4, run in survey mode. Produced via immunoSEQ multiplex PCR; TCRdb's table is partial and in-frame only. The data contain about 36,000 clones, around four fifths of them singletons. Their recognized antigens are unknown. The source material was cultured CD4+ T cells from PBMCs, sampled from a patient who received antiretroviral therapy. The receptors here all came from an adult with HIV. The donor label of this sample is uncertain.

The J gene is TRBJ2-1, the V gene TRBV3-1 (or the pseudogene TRBV3-2); 8 nucleotides agree with TRBD2. CDR3 length equals 15 residues. The ends lost 5 bases at V and 6 bases at J; junction bases unmatched: 9. Germline CDR1 and CDR2: LGHDT and YNNKEL (reference sequence). CDR3 loop: CASSLPGTRINEQFF. The CDR3 DNA sequence: TGTGCCAGCAGCTTGCCCGGGACTAGGATCAATGAGCAGTTCTTC.

This chain links TRBV9 with TRBJ1-3, with 8 bases fitting TRBD1. Trimming removed 4 bases from V and 2 bases from J; junction bases left unmatched: 8. The CDR3 is 16 residues long. Germline V CDR1 and CDR2: SGDLS, YYNGEE. The CDR3, as DNA: TGTGCCAGCAGCATAAGACAGGGGAATGCTGGAAACACCATATATTTT. Translating gives CASSIRQGNAGNTIYF.

The chain employs TRBV24-1 and TRBJ2-1, with a weak D call TRBD1 (6 bases). The CDR3 extends over 15 amino acids. The V gene's germline CDR1 is KGHDR and CDR2 SFDVKD. V shed 5 bases and J shed 3 bases, with 13 bases lying between them. The CDR3: CATSATDSYYNEQFF. The CDR3, as DNA: TGTGCCACCAGTGCTACGGACAGTTACTACAATGAGCAGTTCTTC.

The rearrangement joins TRBV19 to TRBJ1-3, with 8 positions matching TRBD1. The CDR3 totals 14 residues. The junction had 5 bases not matched to a gene; V was cut back by 7 bases and J by 3 bases. Germline V CDR1 and CDR2: LNHDA, SQIVND (reference sequence). The CDR3 protein is CASKQGAIGNTIYF. The CDR3 bases are TGTGCCAGTAAGCAGGGGGCGATTGGAAACACCATATATTTT.

V is TRBV5-1 and J is TRBJ2-2; D gene uncertain. The CDR3 totals 17 residues. Germline values: CDR1 SGHRS, CDR2 YFSETQ. V lost 2 bases and J 1 base, leaving 15 bases between the germline ends. The CDR3 here is CASSLQHRRLNTGELFF. In DNA form, the CDR3 reads TGCGCCAGCAGCTTACAGCATCGGCGGTTGAACACCGGGGAGCTGTTTTTT.

J is TRBJ2-7 and V is TRBV7-9, with 8 bases fitting TRBD2. The CDR3 sequence is 16 residues long. V was clipped by 4 bases and J by 3 bases; unmatched bases: 11. From germline, CDR1 is SEHNR and CDR2 FQNEAQ (reference sequence). The CDR3: CASSSYFGAGDYEQYF. CDR3 coding DNA: TGTGCCAGCAGCTCCTACTTCGGAGCGGGGGACTACGAGCAGTACTTC.

Written as DNA, the CDR3 is TGTGCCAGCATCCAACTGACTGAAGCTTTCTTT. As protein: CASIQLTEAFF. This chain uses TRBV12-3 or TRBV12-4 with TRBJ1-1; D unresolved. The CDR3 is made up of 11 amino acids. V shed 7 bases and J shed 5 bases, with 8 bases lying between them.

The V call is TRBV10-1, the J call TRBJ1-2; the D gene is possibly TRBD1 (6 bases). Germline assignment: CDR1 WNHNN and CDR2 SYGVQD (reference sequence). V was clipped by 3 bases and J by 8 bases, with 13 bases between them. The CDR3 runs to 13 residues. The CDR3 DNA follows: TGCGCCAGCAGTGATTCCAGGGGACGCGGCTACACCTTC. This codes for CASSDSRGRGYTF.

Only one count was recorded for this clone. The chain couples TRBV24-1 to TRBJ2-2; possible D gene TRBD1, 6 bases. The CDR3 totals 13 residues. Germline CDR1 reads KGHDR; CDR2 reads SFDVKD. V shed 6 bases and J shed 4 bases, with 8 bases lying between them. The CDR3 DNA is TGTGCCACCAGTACAGGGATCACCGGGGAGCTGTTTTTT. It yields the protein CATSTGITGELFF.

V is TRBV2 and J is TRBJ1-2; possible D gene TRBD1, 5 bases. Germline V gene sequence: CDR1 SNHLY, CDR2 FYNNEI. Trimming pared 6 bases from V and 4 bases from J, leaving 12 bases between. This CDR3 comprises 13 residues. CDR3 in DNA: TGTGCCAGCAGAGGACAAGCCCTCTATGGCTACACCTTC. This translates into CASRGQALYGYTF.

This clone came up once. In nucleotides, the CDR3 is TGTGCCAGCAGTACAGACGTACTGAGTGGAAACACCATATATTTT. It translates to CASSTDVLSGNTIYF. The J gene is TRBJ1-3, the V gene TRBV2; D gene unclear. From germline, CDR1 is SNHLY and CDR2 FYNNEI. The CDR3 runs 15 residues. Deletions cut 5 bases from V and 3 bases from J, with 14 bases between.

This clone turned up a few times. In nucleotides, the CDR3 is TGCGCCAGCAGCCAAGAAAACGGCAATCAGCCCCAGCATTTT. This codes for CASSQENGNQPQHF. The chain recombines TRBV4-1 with TRBJ1-5; D is ambiguous. Trimming cost V 0 bases and J 2 bases, with 5 bases left between them. There are 14 residues in the CDR3. The germline V gene has CDR1 MGHRA and CDR2 YSYEKL.

The rearrangement uses TRBV15 and TRBJ1-5, with TRBD1 matching 7 bases. Looked up from germline, CDR1 is LNHNV and CDR2 is YYDKDF (reference sequence). The length of the CDR3 is 17 residues. Germline trimming cut 0 bases from V and 2 bases from J; bases unmatched to any gene: 7. The CDR3 nucleotides read TGTGCCACCAGCAGAGATGAGGGGGCACGTGGCAATCAGCCCCAGCATTTT. It specifies CATSRDEGARGNQPQHF.

V usage is TRBV18 and J usage is TRBJ1-2; TRBD1 matches at 8 bases. The V gene's germline CDR1 is KGHSH and CDR2 LQKENI. CDR3 length: 16 amino acids. V lost 3 bases, J lost 4 bases, and 10 bases stayed unmatched. For the CDR3, the DNA is TGTGCCAGCTCACCCGGGACAGGAAACGATTTCTATGGCTACACCTTC. It codes for CASSPGTGNDFYGYTF.

This chain links TRBV4-1 with TRBJ2-4; 10 nucleotides match TRBD1. The ends lost 4 bases at V and 9 bases at J; junction bases unmatched: 6. Germline CDR1 and CDR2: MGHRA and YSYEKL. CDR3 length equals 14 residues. The CDR3 here is CASSLGTGAGIQYF. CDR3 coding DNA: TGCGCCAGCAGCCTCGGGACAGGGGCAGGCATTCAGTACTTC.

This clone has just one count. The rearrangement links TRBV5-4 to TRBJ2-3, with D possibly TRBD1 on 5 matching bases. Germline CDR1 and CDR2: SGHNT and YYREEE (reference sequence). V lost 0 bases to trimming and J lost 2 bases, with 7 bases between them. This CDR3 spans 14 amino acids. The CDR3 nucleotides read TGTGCCAGCAGCTTGGAGGGGTTCACAGATACGCAGTATTTT. Its translation: CASSLEGFTDTQYF.

V gene TRBV7-2 combines with J gene TRBJ2-2, with TRBD2 identical over 12 bases. CDR3 size: 17 residues. Per germline, CDR1 SGHTA and CDR2 FQGNSA. Trimming at V came to 5 bases and at J to 4 bases, leaving 8 bases not matched to a gene. The CDR3 loop reads CASSISGLAGFTGELFF. The CDR3 region has the DNA TGTGCCAGCAGCATCTCGGGACTAGCGGGTTTCACCGGGGAGCTGTTTTTT.

The gene calls are TRBV1 and TRBJ1-4. TRBV1 is marked as a pseudogene. This CDR3 region has 15 residues. DNA for the CDR3: TGCACCAGCAGCCAAGAGTTCGAGGTGGGGGAAAAACTGTTTTTT. Residues: CTSSQEFEVGEKLFF.

The table lists this clone with a count of one. The chain uses TRBV6-5 and TRBJ2-7; D uncertain. Trimming cost V 7 bases and J 2 bases, with 12 bases left between them. The CDR3 consists of 13 residues. Looked up from germline, CDR1 is MNHEY and CDR2 is SVGAGI. The CDR3 protein is CASTNDGTYEQYF. CDR3 DNA: TGTGCCAGCACCAACGACGGAACCTACGAGCAGTACTTC.

This chain uses TRBV10-1 with TRBJ1-1, with D possibly TRBD1 on 6 matching bases. With 8 bases removed from V and 4 bases from J, the gap between germline ends came to 11 bases. Looked up from germline, CDR1 is WNHNN and CDR2 is SYGVQD (reference sequence). The CDR3 runs to 12 residues. DNA for the CDR3: TGCGCCAGCCGGGGGGCGAGCACTGAAGCTTTCTTT. Translation: CASRGASTEAFF.

The chain carries TRBV10-2 and TRBJ2-5; 10 bases match TRBD2. From germline, CDR1 is WSHSY and CDR2 SAAADI. This CDR3 region has 15 residues. The V gene end was trimmed by 8 bases and the J gene end by 1 base; junction bases not matched to a gene: 7. CDR3 coding DNA: TGCGCCAGCGGGGGGAGCGGGGGGGCCCAAGAGACCCAGTACTTC. It codes for CASGGSGGAQETQYF.

This clone was observed a single time. The chain employs TRBV6-5 and TRBJ1-1; unclear D gene. V lost 0 bases and J 1 base, leaving 6 bases between the germline ends. Looked up from germline, CDR1 is MNHEY and CDR2 is SVGAGI. The CDR3 extends over 14 amino acids. CDR3 loop: CASSYSGGNTEAFF. CDR3 sequence (DNA): TGTGCCAGCAGTTACTCGGGAGGGAACACTGAAGCTTTCTTT.

This clone appeared once. This chain joins TRBV9 and TRBJ2-1, with D perhaps given as TRBD1 or TRBD2 (5 bases each). Germline-derived CDR1 and CDR2 are SGDLS and YYNGEE. This CDR3 region has 15 residues. The V and J ends lost 0 bases and 6 bases respectively, with 13 bases between them. CDR3 bases: TGTGCCAGCAGCGTAGGGTCACTGGGGGTCAATGAGCAGTTCTTC. It encodes CASSVGSLGVNEQFF.

V gene TRBV5-1 combines with J gene TRBJ2-3; 7 nucleotides match TRBD1. Germline lookup yields CDR1 SGHRS and CDR2 YFSETQ. J lost 2 bases, V lost 4 bases, and 7 bases had no gene match. The CDR3 loop spans 15 amino acids. The CDR3 nucleotides read TGCGCCAGCAGCCCTAGGGGACAGCCCACAGATACGCAGTATTTT. Its protein is CASSPRGQPTDTQYF. Filled out from reference TRBV5-1 and TRBJ2-3, the complete variable domain reads KAGVTQTPRYLIKTRGQQVTLSCSPISGHRSVSWYQQTPGQGLQFLFEYFSETQRNKGNFPGRFSGRQFSNSRSEMNVSTLELGDSALYLCASSPRGQPTDTQYFGPGTRLTVL.

The chain employs TRBV7-2 and TRBJ2-1; D unclear. The CDR3 has 13 amino acids. Germline lookup yields CDR1 SGHTA and CDR2 FQGNSA. Between the trimmed V and J ends, which lost 1 base and 6 bases, there was a span of 7 bases. The CDR3 nucleotides are TGTGCCAGCAGCTTAGGGAGAAGCAATGAGCAGTTCTTC. Translation: CASSLGRSNEQFF. Full variable domain (remainder filled in from reference TRBV7-2 and TRBJ2-1): GAGVSQSPSNKVTEKGKDVELRCDPISGHTALYWYRQSLGQGLEFLIYFQGNSAPDKSGLPSDRFSAERTGGSVSTLTIQRTQQEDSAVYLCASSLGRSNEQFFGPGTRLTVL.

This clone was detected only a few times. The V gene is TRBV30, the J gene TRBJ2-5, with TRBD1 matching 10 bases. The CDR3 loop spans 14 amino acids. Germline loops: CDR1 GTSNPN, CDR2 SVGIG (reference sequence). Trimming at V came to 6 bases and at J to 5 bases, leaving 9 bases not matched to a gene. The CDR3 loop reads CACPGTGAGETQYF. CDR3 bases: TGTGCCTGTCCCGGGACAGGGGCCGGTGAGACCCAGTACTTC.

This clone was found a few times. This chain joins TRBV13 and TRBJ1-1, with 7 bases matching TRBD1. CDR3 length equals 13 residues. Germline V gene lookup returns CDR1 PRHDT and CDR2 FYEKMQ (reference sequence). Trimming at V came to 3 bases and at J to 8 bases, leaving 6 bases not matched to a gene. The CDR3 loop reads CASSLGRGFEAFF. The CDR3 DNA reads TGTGCCAGCAGCTTGGGCAGGGGGTTCGAAGCTTTCTTT.

This clone has just a few counts. The J gene is TRBJ1-1, the V gene TRBV12-5; 8 bases align to TRBD1. J was trimmed by 4 bases and V by 3 bases; bases with no gene match: 7. This CDR3 region has 15 residues. Germline assignment: CDR1 LGHNT and CDR2 FRNRAP. CDR3 region: CASGFSGGVGTEAFF. As DNA, the CDR3 is TGTGCTAGTGGTTTTTCAGGGGGCGTAGGCACTGAAGCTTTCTTT.

The V gene is TRBV5-1, the J gene TRBJ2-3, with 7 bases matching TRBD2. The germline CDR1 and CDR2 sequences are SGHRS and YFSETQ. The CDR3 spans 14 residues. J gave up 4 bases and V 0 bases, and 2 bases lay outside the gene matches. This CDR3 is CASSLGGGADTQYF. CDR3 DNA: TGCGCCAGCAGCTTGGGCGGGGGTGCAGATACGCAGTATTTT.

V usage is TRBV7-3 and J usage is TRBJ2-1; D ambiguous. The CDR3 is 13 residues long. Trimming removed 0 bases from V and 7 bases from J, with 7 bases in between. Germline CDR1 is SGHTA and CDR2 is FQGTGA. The CDR3 region has the DNA TGTGCCAGCAGCTTAACCCCCAGGAATGAGCAGTTCTTC. Encoded protein: CASSLTPRNEQFF.

This chain's CDR3 is CASNRGRGREKLFF. The CDR3 DNA sequence: TGTGCCAGCAATCGCGGGAGGGGACGGGAAAAACTGTTTTTT. The chain links TRBV28 to TRBJ1-4; perhaps TRBD1 as D (5 bases). The CDR3 has 14 amino acids. CDR1 MDHEN and CDR2 SYDVKM come from the germline V gene. V shed 7 bases and J shed 8 bases, with 17 bases lying between them.

This clone was seen once. This sequence joins TRBV5-1 and TRBJ2-7; perhaps TRBD2 as D (6 bases). The CDR3 totals 14 residues. Trimming shortened V by 4 bases and J by 2 bases, and 13 bases separated the two germline ends. Germline V gene sequence: CDR1 SGHRS, CDR2 YFSETQ. This CDR3 reads CASSLGTYAYEQYF. Written as DNA, the CDR3 is TGCGCCAGCAGCCTTGGGACTTACGCCTACGAGCAGTACTTC.